This entry concerns a single T cell receptor beta chain. Its antigen remains unknown. Negative magnetic isolation gave CD8+ and CD4+ cells; FACS enriched CD8+ TEMRA. This sample is drawn from a study of CD8 T cells in Susac syndrome. Random hexamers served to reverse transcribe roughly 0.45 to 1 ug RNA. One entry per CDR3 protein results from TCRdb running MiXCR on the immunoSEQ multiplex PCR reads. The sample gives 77,000 or so distinct CDR3 sequences, just over 90% of which show up once; more than 0.5% is in the top ten. Whole-study results and caveats: As acknowledged by the study, its TCR sequencing and HLA analysis included a relatively small number of individuals.

The CDR3 has 14 residues. Germline CDR1 reads GTSNPN; CDR2 reads SVGIG (reference sequence). The germline V and J ends were trimmed by 4 bases and 0 bases, with 10 bases remaining between them. This TCR came from a human donor with Susac syndrome. Specimen: CD4+ T cells from PBMCs. This sequence joins TRBV30 and TRBJ1-3; D might be TRBD1 (6 bases). The CDR3 nucleotides are TGTGCCTGGACTCAGGGGAGCTCTGGAAACACCATATATTTT. This codes for CAWTQGSSGNTIYF.